This entry lists 10 T cell receptor beta chains sequenced from one sample in a study of T-cell reconstitution after alpha-beta-depleted transplantation in children. Library preparation (for TCRbeta) was performed with unique molecular identifiers. One entry per CDR3 protein, called by TCRdb with MiXCR from the PCR reads. The table has hundreds of thousands of distinct CDR3 sequences, around 15% seen once. Sequences were derived from PBMCs, mostly from graft donor cells, sampled 360 days after TCRalphabeta/CD19-depleted stem cell transplant. The source is a boy under two years old who had a stem cell transplant for Wiskott-Aldrich syndrome, so the T cells may come from the graft donor.

The chain couples TRBV15 to TRBJ1-2; TRBD1 aligns across 7 bases. The germline gives CDR1 LNHNV, CDR2 YYDKDF (reference sequence). J was trimmed by 2 bases and V by 1 base; bases with no gene match: 7. CDR3 length: 16 residues. The CDR3 reads CATSRAAETGNYGYTF. In DNA form, the CDR3 reads TGTGCCACCAGCAGAGCCGCGGAGACAGGGAACTATGGCTACACCTTC.

The CDR3 nucleotides are TGCAGTGCTAGCCCCCTAGAACGCCCCACAGATACGCAGTATTTT. This encodes CSASPLERPTDTQYF. The chain employs TRBV20-1 and TRBJ2-3; D gene ambiguous. The CDR3 has 15 residues. The V gene's germline CDR1 is DFQATT and CDR2 SNEGSKA (reference sequence). V lost 3 bases and J 2 bases, leaving 15 bases between the germline ends.

J is TRBJ2-1 and V is TRBV4-3; perhaps TRBD1 as D (5 bases). V shed 0 bases and J shed 6 bases, with 12 bases lying between them. This CDR3 has 15 residues. From germline, CDR1 is LGHNA and CDR2 YSLEER. CDR3 sequence (DNA): TGCGCCAGCAGCCAAGATAAGGGGCCACCCAATGAGCAGTTCTTC. Translation gives CASSQDKGPPNEQFF.

This chain links TRBV12-3 or TRBV12-4 with TRBJ2-5; 7 positions match TRBD1. The CDR3 extends over 14 amino acids. V lost 5 bases, J lost 4 bases, and 7 bases stayed unmatched. The CDR3 sequence is CASSEDRVPETQYF. Here the CDR3 DNA reads TGTGCCAGCAGTGAAGACAGGGTCCCAGAGACCCAGTACTTC.

This clonotype showed up just a few times. The chain uses TRBV11-2 and TRBJ2-7, with D maybe TRBD2 (6 bases). V was pared by 4 bases and J by 3 bases, with 22 bases between. The CDR3 loop spans 17 amino acids. Looked up from germline, CDR1 is SGHAT and CDR2 is FQNNGV. The CDR3 is CASSSLKGRGPNYEQYF. The CDR3 region has the DNA TGTGCCAGCAGCTCACTCAAGGGGCGGGGACCGAACTACGAGCAGTACTTC. Looking up the rest from reference TRBV11-2 and TRBJ2-7 gives the full variable domain: EAGVAQSPRYKIIEKRQSVAFWCNPISGHATLYWYQQILGQGPKLLIQFQNNGVVDDSQLPKDRFSAERLKGVDSTLKIQPAKLEDSAVYLCASSSLKGRGPNYEQYFGPGTRLTVT.

This clonotype has just a few counts. V usage is TRBV7-2 and J usage is TRBJ2-4, with D possibly matching TRBD2 (5 bases). The CDR3 spans 14 residues. Germline V CDR1 and CDR2: SGHTA, FQGNSA. Trimming took off 1 base at V and 4 bases at J, with 8 bases between the two ends. The CDR3 is CASSLDGGKNIQYF. CDR3 DNA sequence: TGTGCCAGCAGCTTAGACGGCGGGAAAAACATTCAGTACTTC.

This clonotype has a single count. The chain carries TRBV29-1 and TRBJ1-2; TRBD1 is a possible D gene (5 bases). Germline V lookup: CDR1 SQVTM, CDR2 ANQGSEA. The length of the CDR3 is 12 residues. V was clipped by 7 bases and J by 7 bases, with 16 bases between them. CDR3 bases: TGCAGCGGTGTGGGGGGAACTGGTGGCTACACCTTC. It yields the protein CSGVGGTGGYTF. The full variable domain, in which reference TRBV29-1 and TRBJ1-2 provide the parts outside the CDR3, is SAVISQKPSRDICQRGTSLTIQCQVDSQVTMMFWYRQQPGQSLTLIATANQGSEATYESGFVIDKFPISRPNLTFSTLTVSNMSPEDSSIYLCSGVGGTGGYTFGSGTRLTVV.

This clonotype was observed a handful of times. The chain recombines TRBV5-5 with TRBJ2-6; maybe TRBD1 (6 bases). The ends were cut back, 0 bases at V and 2 bases at J, with 9 bases in the middle. CDR1 SGHKS and CDR2 YYEKEE come from the germline V gene (reference sequence). The CDR3 spans 16 residues. CDR3 DNA sequence: TGTGCCAGCAGCTTGGTGGGGGCGCCTGGGGCCAACGTCCTGACTTTC. It is translated as CASSLVGAPGANVLTF.

This clonotype has just a few counts. The chain has TRBV7-2 and TRBJ2-5; D might be TRBD1 (6 bases). V shed 2 bases and J shed 3 bases, with 13 bases lying between them. CDR1 SGHTA and CDR2 FQGNSA come from the germline V gene. The CDR3 consists of 15 residues. The CDR3 loop is CASSLNRVDEETQYF. The CDR3 DNA sequence: TGTGCCAGCAGCTTAAACAGGGTGGATGAAGAGACCCAGTACTTC. The full variable domain, completed using reference TRBV7-2 and TRBJ2-5, is GAGVSQSPSNKVTEKGKDVELRCDPISGHTALYWYRQSLGQGLEFLIYFQGNSAPDKSGLPSDRFSAERTGGSVSTLTIQRTQQEDSAVYLCASSLNRVDEETQYFGPGTRLLVL.

V and J are TRBV12-3 or TRBV12-4 and TRBJ2-6; no clear D. V lost 0 bases and J 0 bases, leaving 6 bases between the germline ends. The CDR3 covers 16 residues. Here the CDR3 reads CASSLAPGSGANVLTF. Here the CDR3 DNA reads TGTGCCAGCAGTTTAGCCCCTGGCTCTGGGGCCAACGTCCTGACTTTC.